The 21 T cell receptor beta chains below come from one sample, sequenced in a study of T cell changes during pregnancy in multiple sclerosis. Measured with immunoSEQ multiplex PCR; TCRdb has only the in-frame clones, and not every one. Here the sample spans 100,000 or so clones, around 92% being singletons. The sample here was peripheral blood, taken after pregnancy. All receptors come from a female donor with multiple sclerosis, enrolled in a pregnancy study.

J is TRBJ2-4 and V is TRBV5-1, with 9 nucleotides matching TRBD1. CDR3 length: 14 residues. Per the germline V gene, CDR1 is SGHRS and CDR2 is YFSETQ. J was trimmed by 9 bases and V by 4 bases; bases with no gene match: 8. The CDR3 loop is CASSGDRGGSIQYF. CDR3 bases: TGCGCCAGCAGCGGAGACAGGGGGGGAAGCATTCAGTACTTC.

J is TRBJ1-1 and V is TRBV11-3; TRBD1 aligns across 7 bases. Germline V lookup: CDR1 SGHNT, CDR2 YENEEA. With V trimmed by 6 bases and J by 0 bases, 10 bases remained unmatched. This CDR3 comprises 16 residues. CDR3 in amino acids: CASSPTRQGVNTEAFF. The CDR3, as DNA: TGTGCCAGCAGTCCCACCCGACAGGGAGTGAACACTGAAGCTTTCTTT.

V is TRBV6-5 and J is TRBJ2-7; TRBD2 might be the D (7 bases). V lost 6 bases and J 1 base, leaving 16 bases between the germline ends. The CDR3 length is 15 residues. The V gene's germline CDR1 is MNHEY and CDR2 SVGAGI. CDR3 nucleotide sequence: TGTGCCAGCAGGTTTGGGGGGGGCGGATCCTACGAGCAGTACTTC. The encoded protein is CASRFGGGGSYEQYF.

The chain couples TRBV6-1 to TRBJ1-6; 11 nucleotides match TRBD1. Per germline, CDR1 MNHNS and CDR2 SASEGT. V shed 1 base, J shed 10 bases, and the junction held 0 bases outside the gene matches. This CDR3 is built from 14 residues. The CDR3 spells CASSEGTGGSPLHF. The CDR3 DNA reads TGTGCCAGCAGTGAAGGGACAGGGGGCTCACCCCTCCACTTT.

The rearrangement links TRBV27 to TRBJ2-7; a weak D match, TRBD2 (6 bases). V lost 5 bases, J lost 5 bases, and 13 bases lay in between. The CDR3 covers 13 residues. Germline V CDR1 and CDR2: MNHEY, SMNVEV (reference sequence). The CDR3 DNA follows: TGTGCCAGCAGTAGTAGCGGCGGGAACGAGCAGTACTTC. Protein sequence: CASSSSGGNEQYF.

The chain has TRBV27 and TRBJ2-5; 7 bases match TRBD2. This CDR3 is built from 15 residues. The germline V gene encodes CDR1 MNHEY and CDR2 SMNVEV (reference sequence). With 5 bases clipped from V and 5 bases from J, the junction kept 11 bases outside the gene matches. CDR3 in DNA: TGTGCCAGCAGTCTCGGGGGAGGGGCCGGGGAGACCCAGTACTTC. This gives the protein CASSLGGGAGETQYF.

The chain couples TRBV2 to TRBJ1-4; 9 nucleotides align to TRBD1. The V gene's germline CDR1 is SNHLY and CDR2 FYNNEI. The CDR3 runs 14 residues. J gave up 5 bases and V 5 bases, and 3 bases lay outside the gene matches. The CDR3 region has the DNA TGTGCCAGCAGTATAGACAGGGGGAATGAAAAACTGTTTTTT. The encoded protein is CASSIDRGNEKLFF.

V and J are TRBV9 and TRBJ2-1; 7 bases match TRBD2. In germline, CDR1 is SGDLS, CDR2 YYNGEE. The J segment lost 7 bases and the V segment lost 0 bases, leaving 7 bases of the junction unmatched. The CDR3 length is 15 residues. CDR3 nucleotides: TGTGCCAGCAGCGTAGGAGGAAATAGCGGGAATGAGCAGTTCTTC. It codes for CASSVGGNSGNEQFF.

The chain employs TRBV5-1 and TRBJ2-4; 7 nucleotides match TRBD1. The germline V gene has CDR1 SGHRS and CDR2 YFSETQ. The V gene end was trimmed by 4 bases and the J gene end by 3 bases; junction bases not matched to a gene: 7. This CDR3 spans 15 amino acids. The CDR3 reads CASSPTTGNKNIQYF. CDR3 in DNA: TGCGCCAGCAGCCCAACGACAGGGAACAAAAACATTCAGTACTTC.

The gene calls are TRBV7-9 and TRBJ2-2; D remains unclear. This CDR3 is 12 amino acids long. Trimming shortened V by 4 bases and J by 4 bases, and 4 bases separated the two germline ends. CDR1 and CDR2 (germline): SEHNR, FQNEAQ (reference sequence). The CDR3 loop reads CASSSVTGELFF. The CDR3 nucleotides are TGTGCCAGCAGCTCCGTCACCGGGGAGCTGTTTTTT.

The CDR3 nucleotides are TGTGCCAGCAGCTTGGCCGCTAGCGCGGTTCCTCGGGATACGCAGTATTTT. Amino acid sequence: CASSLAASAVPRDTQYF. The chain joins TRBV5-5 to TRBJ2-3; D is perhaps TRBD2 (6 bases). V lost 0 bases to trimming and J lost 6 bases, with 20 bases between them. Germline V gene lookup returns CDR1 SGHKS and CDR2 YYEKEE (reference sequence). The CDR3 runs 17 residues.

The V call is TRBV18, the J call TRBJ1-1, with a possible D match to TRBD1 (5 bases). This CDR3 region has 15 residues. Germline values: CDR1 KGHSH, CDR2 LQKENI. Between the trimmed V and J ends, which lost 3 bases and 2 bases, there was a span of 13 bases. The CDR3 DNA reads as TGTGCCAGCTCACCGGTCTGGGGCCTCAACACTGAAGCTTTCTTT. It yields the protein CASSPVWGLNTEAFF.

The genes are TRBV28 and TRBJ1-5; 7 bases are a match to TRBD1. CDR1 is MDHEN and CDR2 is SYDVKM in the germline V gene. The CDR3 has 23 amino acids. Trimming removed 3 bases from V and 5 bases from J; junction bases left unmatched: 31. Here the CDR3 DNA reads TGTGCCAGCAGTTTTCCCGACAGGGCACAATCAGCCCCAGCATTGCCGAGGGATCAGCCCCAGCATTTT. Encoded protein: CASSFPDRAQSAPALPRDQPQHF.

The chain links TRBV19 to TRBJ2-6, with D tentatively TRBD1 (5 bases). The CDR3 sequence is 17 residues long. Germline CDR1 is LNHDA and CDR2 is SQIVND (reference sequence). V was cut by 3 bases and J by 0 bases, with 12 bases left in between. DNA for the CDR3: TGTGCCAGTAGTATTCAGACAGTTTTCTCTGGGGCCAACGTCCTGACTTTC. Its translation is CASSIQTVFSGANVLTF. The full variable domain, in which reference TRBV19 and TRBJ2-6 provide the parts outside the CDR3, is DGGITQSPKYLFRKEGQNVTLSCEQNLNHDAMYWYRQDPGQGLRLIYYSQIVNDFQKGDIAEGYSVSREKKESFPLTVTSAQKNPTAFYLCASSIQTVFSGANVLTFGAGSRLTVL.

The chain uses TRBV18 and TRBJ2-5; no reliable D call. V lost 0 bases to trimming and J lost 1 base, with 12 bases between them. This CDR3 is 16 amino acids long. CDR1 and CDR2 (germline): KGHSH, LQKENI. CDR3 protein: CASSPPNSIIQETQYF. The CDR3 DNA sequence: TGTGCCAGCTCACCACCGAACAGCATCATCCAAGAGACCCAGTACTTC.

The chain links TRBV5-1 to TRBJ1-1, with TRBD1 matching 8 bases. Unmatched junction bases numbered 3, after V lost 2 bases and J lost 0 bases. This CDR3 contains 15 residues. Germline V gene data show CDR1 as SGHRS and CDR2 as YFSETQ. The chain's CDR3 is CASSLTTGVNTEAFF. CDR3 in DNA: TGCGCCAGCAGCTTAACGACAGGGGTGAACACTGAAGCTTTCTTT.

This rearrangement joins TRBV5-6 to TRBJ1-2; 9 bases are shared with TRBD1. The V segment lost 1 base and the J segment 2 bases; nucleotides outside the gene matches: 6. Germline CDR1 SGHDT, CDR2 YYEEEE. The length of the CDR3 is 16 residues. In DNA form, the CDR3 reads TGTGCCAGCAGCTTGATGGGACAGGGCGCAAACTATGGCTACACCTTC. It yields the protein CASSLMGQGANYGYTF.

The chain combines TRBV10-2 with TRBJ2-7; 7 bases fit TRBD1. The CDR3 is 13 amino acids. Germline loops: CDR1 WSHSY, CDR2 SAAADI. With 7 bases clipped from V and 0 bases from J, the junction kept 3 bases outside the gene matches. CDR3 residues: CASTDRSSYEQYF. CDR3 coding DNA: TGCGCCAGCACGGACAGGAGCTCCTACGAGCAGTACTTC.

This clone was detected once. J is TRBJ1-1 and V is TRBV4-2; D is ambiguous. CDR3 length equals 13 residues. V was clipped by 0 bases and J by 10 bases, with 12 bases between them. Germline V CDR1 and CDR2: LGHNA, YNFKEQ. CDR3 loop: CASSQELRHGAFF. CDR3 in DNA: TGTGCCAGCAGCCAAGAGTTGAGACATGGAGCTTTCTTT.

This rearrangement joins TRBV5-6 to TRBJ1-2; 9 positions agree with TRBD1. V gave up 0 bases and J gave up 8 bases; unmatched junction bases: 5. The CDR3 runs 14 residues. Per germline, CDR1 SGHDT and CDR2 YYEEEE. The CDR3 spells CASSLAWDRDGYTF. CDR3 DNA sequence: TGTGCCAGCAGCTTGGCCTGGGACAGGGACGGCTACACCTTC.

The V and J genes are TRBV28 and TRBJ2-7, with 7 bases that match TRBD2. This CDR3 region has 15 residues. Germline V gives CDR1 MDHEN, CDR2 SYDVKM. V gave up 5 bases and J gave up 7 bases; unmatched junction bases: 14. The CDR3 here is CASSPGTAGPGEQYF. CDR3 in DNA: TGTGCCAGCAGTCCCGGAACAGCGGGACCGGGGGAGCAGTACTTC. Full variable domain (outside the CDR3, taken from reference TRBV28 and TRBJ2-7): DVKVTQSSRYLVKRTGEKVFLECVQDMDHENMFWYRQDPGLGLRLIYFSYDVKMKEKGDIPEGYSVSREKKERFSLILESASTNQTSMYLCASSPGTAGPGEQYFGPGTRLTVT.